A selection of T cell receptor beta chains follows, all from one sample in a study of cytotoxic CD8 clonotypes in ibrutinib-treated CLL. Some clones are missing from TCRdb's copy, which holds only in-frame ones; the method was immunoSEQ multiplex PCR. The sample yields 150,000 or so clones, around nine tenths seen once. The material sequenced was PBMCs, taken at disease progression, from a patient treated with ibrutinib. The receptors derive from a human donor with chronic lymphocytic leukemia. CDR3s include the opening cysteine and the closing phenylalanine or tryptophan. D genes are given only for firm matches. The listing skips clone size in some rows; elsewhere it reads once, few, many or a size class.

abundance: -
d_gene: -
v_gene: TRBV29-1
j_gene: TRBJ2-5
CDR3nt: TGCAGCGGGGCCCTAGAGACCCAGTACTTC
CDR3aa: CSGALETQYF

abundance: -
d_gene: TRBD2
v_gene: TRBV7-2
j_gene: TRBJ2-3
CDR3nt: TGTGCCAGCAGTCGAGACGGGGGGTCGGGCACAGATACGCAGTATTTT
CDR3aa: CASSRDGGSGTDTQYF

abundance: -
d_gene: -
v_gene: TRBV27
j_gene: TRBJ2-7
CDR3nt: TGTGCCAGCACCGGTAGGTCGGGGGCTGGGGACGAGCAGTACTTC
CDR3aa: CASTGRSGAGDEQYF

abundance: -
d_gene: -
v_gene: TRBV25-1
j_gene: TRBJ2-7
CDR3nt: TGTGCCAGCAGTTTCACATACGAGCAGTACTTC
CDR3aa: CASSFTYEQYF

abundance: -
d_gene: TRBD1
v_gene: TRBV18
j_gene: TRBJ1-5
CDR3nt: TGTGCCAGCTCACCAATCTCGGGACAGGGTAATCAGCCCCAGCATTTT
CDR3aa: CASSPISGQGNQPQHF

abundance: once
d_gene: TRBD1
v_gene: TRBV19
j_gene: TRBJ2-7
CDR3nt: TGTGCCAGTAGGCTTGGGGCAGGGGGACCCTACGAGCAGTACTTC
CDR3aa: CASRLGAGGPYEQYF

abundance: -
d_gene: -
v_gene: TRBV6-5
j_gene: TRBJ2-1
CDR3nt: TGTGCCAGCACCACCCCCTATGGCGGGTACAATGAGCAGTTCTTC
CDR3aa: CASTTPYGGYNEQFF

abundance: -
d_gene: -
v_gene: TRBV6-6
j_gene: TRBJ1-1
CDR3nt: TGTGCCAGCAGTTACTCAGGAGGGTCGGGGGAAGCTTTCTTT
CDR3aa: CASSYSGGSGEAFF

abundance: -
d_gene: TRBD1
v_gene: TRBV9
j_gene: TRBJ2-1
CDR3nt: TGTGCCAGCAGCGTAGGAGGACAGGGATGGTCCTACAATGAGCAGTTCTTC
CDR3aa: CASSVGGQGWSYNEQFF

abundance: -
d_gene: -
v_gene: TRBV27
j_gene: TRBJ2-1
CDR3nt: TGTGCCAGCAGTTTATGGGGTGAGCAGTTCTTC
CDR3aa: CASSLWGEQFF

abundance: -
d_gene: TRBD1
v_gene: TRBV7-2
j_gene: TRBJ2-2
CDR3nt: TGTGCCAGCAGCGATTGGACAGGGGGAACCGGGGAGCTGTTTTTT
CDR3aa: CASSDWTGGTGELFF

abundance: -
d_gene: -
v_gene: TRBV7-3
j_gene: TRBJ2-5
CDR3nt: TGTGCCAGCAGCTTAAGGGGTGCCGTCCAAGAGACCCAGTACTTC
CDR3aa: CASSLRGAVQETQYF

abundance: -
d_gene: -
v_gene: TRBV5-4
j_gene: TRBJ1-5
CDR3nt: TGTGCCAGCAGCTTGGAGAGGGATCAGCCCCAGCATTTT
CDR3aa: CASSLERDQPQHF

abundance: few
d_gene: -
v_gene: TRBV5-1
j_gene: TRBJ1-1
CDR3nt: TGCGCCAGCAGCTTGGGAGCAGGGTATCCTGAAGCTTTCTTT
CDR3aa: CASSLGAGYPEAFF

abundance: -
d_gene: -
v_gene: TRBV2
j_gene: TRBJ2-1
CDR3nt: TGTGCCAGCAGTGTCCAGGGCAATGAGCAGTTCTTC
CDR3aa: CASSVQGNEQFF

abundance: once
d_gene: -
v_gene: TRBV7-8
j_gene: TRBJ1-5
CDR3nt: TGTGCCAGCAGCTTAGCTGGGGTGAGGGTGGATCAGCCCCAGCATTTT
CDR3aa: CASSLAGVRVDQPQHF

abundance: -
d_gene: -
v_gene: TRBV9
j_gene: TRBJ1-1
CDR3nt: TGTGCCAGCAGTCTGGGAGTGGGGAACACTGAAGCTTTCTTT
CDR3aa: CASSLGVGNTEAFF

abundance: once
d_gene: -
v_gene: TRBV2
j_gene: TRBJ2-7
CDR3nt: TGTGCCAGCAGTGTACAGCGGGAGCAGTACTTC
CDR3aa: CASSVQREQYF

abundance: -
d_gene: -
v_gene: TRBV9
j_gene: TRBJ1-2
CDR3nt: TGTGCCAGCAGCGATGGGGGCGGTGGGCAGACCCTCCGTGGCTACACCTTC
CDR3aa: CASSDGGGGQTLRGYTF

abundance: once
d_gene: -
v_gene: TRBV14
j_gene: TRBJ2-7
CDR3nt: TGTGCCAGCAGCCAACTGCAGGGGCCCTACGAGCAGTACTTC
CDR3aa: CASSQLQGPYEQYF

abundance: once
d_gene: TRBD1
v_gene: TRBV19
j_gene: TRBJ1-1
CDR3nt: TGTGCCAGTAGTGAGGCCAGGGGGCTGGGCACTGAAGCTTTCTTT
CDR3aa: CASSEARGLGTEAFF

abundance: -
d_gene: -
v_gene: TRBV4-1
j_gene: TRBJ1-1
CDR3nt: TGCGCCAGCAGCCAAGATTGGGGGTGGGACACTGAAGCTTTCTTT
CDR3aa: CASSQDWGWDTEAFF

abundance: -
d_gene: -
v_gene: TRBV18
j_gene: TRBJ2-2
CDR3nt: TGTGCCACCAAAAAACGGCTGAACACCGGGGAGCTGTTTTTT
CDR3aa: CATKKRLNTGELFF